This T cell receptor (beta chain) was documented in a study of blood T cell repertoires in COVID-19. Study-level information: Both acute and convalescent COVID-19 samples were obtained from the United States, Italy and Spain. T cells, B-cell-depleted T cells, or PBMCs provided the cDNA or gDNA that served as material.

CDR1 is SGHNT, CDR2 YYREEE, per germline (reference sequence). Trimming shortened V by 3 bases and J by 0 bases, and 10 bases separated the two germline ends. The CDR3 has 14 amino acids. In the original processing: The authors estimated nucleated cell counts from reference gene primer amplification. The assay was immunoSEQ multiplex PCR, and TCRdb's table has in-frame clones only and misses some. The D gene and trimming were derived from the DNA, and the V and J assignments and clone size from that table. The data hold over 80,000 clones, with about 89% observed a single time. This TCR derives from a man between 45 and 60 years old with acute or convalescent COVID-19. The V call is TRBV5-4, the J call TRBJ2-7; perhaps TRBD2 as D (6 bases). The sequencing sample was made of peripheral blood. The CDR3 DNA reads TGTGCCAGCAGCTCGGGACTCAACTCCTACGAGCAGTACTTC. As protein: CASSSGLNSYEQYF.